Shown below are 25 T cell receptor beta chains from a single sample sequenced in a study of blood T cell repertoires in COVID-19. Measured with immunoSEQ multiplex PCR; TCRdb has only the in-frame clones, and not every one. Here the sample spans about 380,000 clones, 85% being singletons. Material: peripheral blood. These receptors all stem from a woman in her late teens or twenties with acute or convalescent COVID-19.

This clone was counted only a few times. The chain links TRBV7-9 to TRBJ2-3, with TRBD2 as a possible D gene (5 bases). Trimming removed 6 bases from V and 1 base from J, with 17 bases in between. Per germline, CDR1 SEHNR and CDR2 FQNEAQ (reference sequence). CDR3 length equals 16 residues. CDR3 nucleotides: TGTGCCAGCAGTCACCCACGGGGTCTTGGCACAGATACGCAGTATTTT. Translated, it gives CASSHPRGLGTDTQYF.

A note on this clone: The same CDR3 also results from other DNA sequences found in this sample. The chain has TRBV2 and TRBJ1-5; 8 bases agree with TRBD1. The CDR3 length is 15 residues. CDR1 is SNHLY and CDR2 is FYNNEI in the germline V gene. With V trimmed by 6 bases and J by 3 bases, 7 bases remained unmatched. DNA for the CDR3: TGTGCCAGCAGCCGACAGGGGCCTAACAATCAGCCCCAGCATTTT. This codes for CASSRQGPNNQPQHF. The full variable domain, in which reference TRBV2 and TRBJ1-5 provide the parts outside the CDR3, is EPEVTQTPSHQVTQMGQEVILRCVPISNHLYFYWYRQILGQKVEFLVSFYNNEISEKSEIFDDQFSVERPDGSNFTLKIRSTKLEDSAMYFCASSRQGPNNQPQHFGDGTRLSIL.

The chain employs TRBV30 and TRBJ2-2, with unresolved D. Germline values: CDR1 GTSNPN, CDR2 SVGIG (reference sequence). V was trimmed by 2 bases and J by 7 bases, leaving 5 bases between them. The CDR3 runs to 11 residues. The CDR3: CAWSQYGELFF. The CDR3 DNA is TGTGCCTGGAGTCAGTACGGGGAGCTGTTTTTT.

About this clone itself: This specimen includes other DNA sequences encoding the same CDR3. The chain uses TRBV5-6 and TRBJ1-6, with D perhaps matching TRBD1 (6 bases). V lost 0 bases and J lost 3, with 7 bases in between. The CDR3 loop spans 15 amino acids. CDR1 is SGHDT, CDR2 YYEEEE, per germline. The CDR3 sequence is CASSLGGGYNSPLHF. DNA of the CDR3: TGTGCCAGCAGCTTGGGAGGGGGCTATAATTCACCCCTCCACTTT.

CDR3 in amino acids: CASSLALTGSLKAGEQYF. The CDR3 DNA sequence: TGCGCCAGCAGCTTGGCGTTAACAGGATCCCTCAAAGCAGGCGAGCAGTACTTC. The chain joins TRBV5-1 to TRBJ2-7, with D maybe TRBD1 (5 bases). Trimming removed 0 bases at V and 6 bases at J, with 25 bases between. This CDR3 region has 18 residues. The germline CDR1 and CDR2 sequences are SGHRS and YFSETQ.

The rearrangement links TRBV27 to TRBJ2-7; possibly TRBD1 for D (5 bases). CDR3 length: 14 residues. V was cut by 8 bases and J by 5 bases, with 19 bases left in between. Germline values: CDR1 MNHEY, CDR2 SMNVEV (reference sequence). The CDR3 loop is CASHSTGLPNEQYF. As DNA, the CDR3 is TGTGCCAGCCACTCTACAGGTCTTCCCAACGAGCAGTACTTC.

This clone was counted a single time. The V call is TRBV7-6, the J call TRBJ2-3; D perhaps matches TRBD2 (6 bases). Trimming shortened V by 1 base and J by 6 bases, and 17 bases separated the two germline ends. This CDR3 has 16 amino acids. In germline, CDR1 is SGHVS, CDR2 FNYEAQ. The CDR3 loop reads CASSLGLSGQGDTQYF. The DNA for the CDR3 is TGTGCCAGCAGCTTAGGGTTAAGCGGGCAAGGGGATACGCAGTATTTT.

The chain recombines TRBV9 with TRBJ2-4, with D perhaps TRBD2 (7 bases). Trimming removed 0 bases at V and 0 bases at J, with 10 bases between. This CDR3 spans 16 amino acids. Looked up from germline, CDR1 is SGDLS and CDR2 is YYNGEE. DNA for the CDR3: TGTGCCAGCAGCGTAGACGGGGGGCTAGCCAAAAACATTCAGTACTTC. Protein product: CASSVDGGLAKNIQYF.

The chain links TRBV7-9 to TRBJ2-1; possible D gene TRBD2, 6 bases. Germline V gene sequence: CDR1 SEHNR, CDR2 FQNEAQ (reference sequence). The length of the CDR3 is 16 residues. Trimming cost V 1 base and J 6 bases, with 16 bases left between them. CDR3 protein: CASSLVSWGVGNEQFF. In nucleotides, the CDR3 is TGTGCCAGCAGCTTAGTATCTTGGGGGGTAGGCAATGAGCAGTTCTTC.

The rearrangement links TRBV24-1 to TRBJ2-2, with 9 bases identical to TRBD2. V was pared by 4 bases and J by 7 bases, with 9 bases of the junction left unmatched. Germline V lookup: CDR1 KGHDR, CDR2 SFDVKD. This CDR3 spans 16 amino acids. CDR3 sequence reads: CATSDRGTSKYGELFF. CDR3 nucleotide sequence: TGTGCCACCAGTGACCGGGGGACTAGCAAGTACGGGGAGCTGTTTTTT.

The chain links TRBV5-6 to TRBJ1-2; 8 bases line up with TRBD1. CDR1 is SGHDT and CDR2 is YYEEEE in the germline V gene. CDR3 size: 14 residues. The junction had 6 bases not matched to a gene; V was cut back by 0 bases and J by 8 bases. The CDR3 spells CASSLGTGLYGYTF. DNA for the CDR3: TGTGCCAGCAGCTTGGGGACAGGGCTATACGGCTACACCTTC.

V gene TRBV6-4 combines with J gene TRBJ2-2; D remains unclear. From germline, CDR1 is MRHNA and CDR2 SNTAGT. Trimming pared 5 bases from V and 6 bases from J, leaving 10 bases between. The CDR3 is 13 amino acids. CDR3 coding DNA: TGTGCCAGCAGTTATAATTCCCCCGGGGAGCTGTTTTTT. As protein: CASSYNSPGELFF.

This clone was detected only once. The chain employs TRBV21-1 and TRBJ2-1; the table's D call TRBD2 went unverified against the DNA. TRBV21-1 is reported as a pseudogene. The CDR3 runs 16 residues. This CDR3 is CASSIRTTISYNEQFF. The CDR3 DNA sequence: TGTGCCAGCAGCATACGGACTACTATCTCCTACAATGAGCAGTTCTTC.

This clone has a handful of counts. CDR3 protein: CASRSAGQASYEQYF. The CDR3 region has the DNA TGTGCCAGTAGGAGTGCGGGACAGGCTTCCTACGAGCAGTACTTC. The chain recombines TRBV19 with TRBJ2-7; 8 bases are a match to TRBD1. Per the germline V gene, CDR1 is LNHDA and CDR2 is SQIVND (reference sequence). J was trimmed by 1 base and V by 6 bases; bases with no gene match: 8. The CDR3 length is 15 residues.

This chain connects TRBV28 to TRBJ2-3; 8 bases align to TRBD1. Germline CDR1 MDHEN, CDR2 SYDVKM. V lost 5 bases and J lost 1; bases outside the gene matches: 5. This CDR3 region has 15 residues. The CDR3 DNA is TGTGCCAGCAGTGCGACAGGGGTTGGCACAGATACGCAGTATTTT. It encodes CASSATGVGTDTQYF.

The chain employs TRBV5-1 and TRBJ1-6; D possibly corresponds to TRBD1 (5 bases). The CDR3 runs 17 residues. Germline CDR1 reads SGHRS; CDR2 reads YFSETQ. The ends were cut back, 2 bases at V and 10 bases at J, with 22 bases in the middle. CDR3 region: CASSLNSPSGAGSPLHF. As DNA, the CDR3 is TGCGCCAGCAGCTTAAACTCTCCCAGCGGGGCAGGGTCACCCCTCCACTTT. Filled out from reference TRBV5-1 and TRBJ1-6, the complete variable domain reads KAGVTQTPRYLIKTRGQQVTLSCSPISGHRSVSWYQQTPGQGLQFLFEYFSETQRNKGNFPGRFSGRQFSNSRSEMNVSTLELGDSALYLCASSLNSPSGAGSPLHFGNGTRLTVT.

The table lists this clone with a count of one. The chain combines TRBV6-5 with TRBJ2-1; 9 positions match TRBD2. CDR1 and CDR2 from the germline V gene are MNHEY and SVGAGI. The CDR3 extends over 16 amino acids. V shed 2 bases, J shed 9 bases, and the junction held 11 bases outside the gene matches. CDR3 in amino acids: CASSYAFAGGPPEQFF. CDR3 sequence (DNA): TGTGCCAGCAGTTACGCCTTCGCGGGAGGGCCTCCTGAGCAGTTCTTC.

The chain links TRBV28 to TRBJ2-3; 8 nucleotides agree with TRBD1. The germline gives CDR1 MDHEN, CDR2 SYDVKM. CDR3 size: 15 residues. V dropped 4 bases and J dropped 5; count of bases not matched to a gene: 8. This chain's CDR3 is CASSSDRGMGDTQYF. The CDR3 region has the DNA TGTGCCAGCAGTTCCGACAGGGGAATGGGAGATACGCAGTATTTT.

With regard to this clone: The same CDR3 also results from other DNA sequences found in this sample. The chain combines TRBV19 with TRBJ1-4; 7 bases map to TRBD1. Germline assignment: CDR1 LNHDA and CDR2 SQIVND (reference sequence). The CDR3 has 14 amino acids. V dropped 4 bases and J dropped 3; count of bases not matched to a gene: 2. CDR3 nucleotides: TGTGCCAGTAGTAGGACAGGTCCTAATGAAAAACTGTTTTTT. It yields the protein CASSRTGPNEKLFF.

The chain links TRBV7-3 to TRBJ1-2; the match to TRBD1 covers 7 bases. The CDR3 length is 15 residues. J gave up 3 bases and V 5 bases, and 9 bases lay outside the gene matches. The germline CDR1 and CDR2 sequences are SGHTA and FQGTGA. The CDR3 protein is CASSPYGTEDYGYTF. The CDR3, as DNA: TGTGCCAGCAGCCCCTATGGGACAGAGGACTATGGCTACACCTTC.

Written as DNA, the CDR3 is TGTGCCAGCAGCCCTCAACATGGGGCCAACGTCCTGACTTTC. It yields the protein CASSPQHGANVLTF. V is TRBV9 and J is TRBJ2-6; no reliable D call. V lost 4 bases and J lost 3, with 8 bases in between. This CDR3 spans 14 amino acids. Germline loops: CDR1 SGDLS, CDR2 YYNGEE. Complete variable domain (other parts from reference TRBV9 and TRBJ2-6): DSGVTQTPKHLITATGQRVTLRCSPRSGDLSVYWYQQSLDQGLQFLIQYYNGEERAKGNILERFSAQQFPDLHSELNLSSLELGDSALYFCASSPQHGANVLTFGAGSRLTVL.

The chain's CDR3 is CASSLGRNTEAFF. The CDR3 DNA sequence: TGTGCCAGCAGCTTGGGCAGGAACACTGAAGCTTTCTTT. This sequence joins TRBV11-1 and TRBJ1-1; D remains ambiguous. The CDR3 runs 13 residues. Germline V CDR1 and CDR2: SGHAT, FQDESV (reference sequence). Trimming took 3 bases from V and 1 from J, leaving 6 bases between them.

This chain links TRBV19 with TRBJ1-6, with 11 bases lining up with TRBD1. Germline loops: CDR1 LNHDA, CDR2 SQIVND (reference sequence). CDR3 size: 12 residues. The ends lost 8 bases at V and 9 bases at J; junction bases unmatched: 0. DNA for the CDR3: TGTGCCAGTGGACAGGGGGCTTCACCCCTCCACTTT. Translated, it gives CASGQGASPLHF.

This chain connects TRBV19 to TRBJ1-1; 9 bases match TRBD1. Germline V CDR1 and CDR2: LNHDA, SQIVND (reference sequence). The ends lost 7 bases at V and 0 bases at J; junction bases unmatched: 6. The CDR3 is 15 residues long. The CDR3 nucleotides are TGTGCCAGTACAATGGGACAGGGACTGAACACTGAAGCTTTCTTT. Its protein is CASTMGQGLNTEAFF. Using reference TRBV19 and TRBJ1-1 for the parts outside the CDR3, the full variable domain is DGGITQSPKYLFRKEGQNVTLSCEQNLNHDAMYWYRQDPGQGLRLIYYSQIVNDFQKGDIAEGYSVSREKKESFPLTVTSAQKNPTAFYLCASTMGQGLNTEAFFGQGTRLTVV.

This chain links TRBV6-1 with TRBJ1-2, with unresolved D. With 1 base removed from V and 1 base from J, the gap between germline ends came to 7 bases. The CDR3 sequence is 14 residues long. Looked up from germline, CDR1 is MNHNS and CDR2 is SASEGT. The CDR3 DNA reads TGTGCCAGCAGTGAAGAACCGGTTAACTATGGCTACACCTTC. Translated: CASSEEPVNYGYTF.